This TCR beta chain was observed in a study of blood T cells in healthy people across ages. Then a second PCR, running roughly 7 to 11 cycles, was carried out with a sample-barcoded 5' primer and a J-beta primer mix. TCRdb redid the calling of the 5' RACE reads with MiXCR, one entry per CDR3 protein. The sample lists about 580,000 distinct CDR3 sequences, around 48% occurring once. The CDR3 is made up of 11 amino acids. Germline loops: CDR1 SGHRS, CDR2 YFSETQ. About 9.9 milliliters of peripheral blood were drawn from each donor. The TCR sequence derives from a man aged 80 or over in good health. Specimen: blood. The chain has TRBV5-1 and TRBJ2-5; the match to TRBD1 covers 8 bases. Matching the DNA end better, TRBJ2-7 makes the J call doubtful. The CDR3, as DNA: TGCGCCATCACAGGGGGCTACGAGCAGTACTTC. Protein sequence: CAITGGYEQYF.